The clone carrying this T cell receptor (beta chain) was seen only a few times. After removal of 3 bases from V and 0 bases from J, the junction contained 5 bases not matched to a gene. The CDR3 totals 16 residues. CDR1 is SGDLS, CDR2 YYNGEE, per germline. In the study's own analysis: Amplification of reference gene primers was used by the study to estimate nucleated cell counts. Profiling relied on immunoSEQ multiplex PCR, and the TCRdb table lists in-frame clones only, not all of them. The V and J calls and clone size were taken over from that table, and D and trimming were inferred from the DNA. The repertoire has more than 150,000 clones, roughly 80% of them found once; the top ten carry approximately 12%. This entry belongs to a study of blood T cell repertoires in COVID-19. The overall study: T cells, B-cell-depleted T cells, or PBMCs supplied cDNA or gDNA.

This chain joins TRBV9 and TRBJ1-3; 8 nucleotides align to TRBD1. The sequence was obtained from a woman aged 80 or over with COVID-19, enrolled during active disease. Sequencing was carried out using peripheral blood. The CDR3 DNA sequence: TGTGCCAGCAGCGACCGGGACAGGCGCTCTGGAAACACCATATATTTT. Translated, it gives CASSDRDRRSGNTIYF.